This passage covers 12 T cell receptor beta chains from one sample sequenced in a study of vaccination effects on CD4 cells after COVID-19. A 10-day culture period preceded the isolation of CD4+ T cells. As their vaccination, participants received two doses of either BNT162b2 or mRNA-1273. Data came from immunoSEQ multiplex PCR; TCRdb stores just in-frame clones and leaves some out. In the table there are 30,000 to 35,000 clones, 70% to 75% of which are singletons. What these receptors recognize is not known. The sequenced sample was CD4+ T cells from PBMCs cultured without peptide, obtained after COVID-19 vaccination. These TCRs come from a human donor who received a COVID-19 vaccine.

The chain joins TRBV5-4 to TRBJ2-2; perhaps TRBD1 as D (7 bases). The CDR3 loop spans 15 amino acids. Germline V gene lookup returns CDR1 SGHNT and CDR2 YYREEE (reference sequence). With 0 bases removed from V and 5 bases from J, the gap between germline ends came to 11 bases. CDR3 coding DNA: TGTGCCAGCAGCTTGGCAGCAGGGGGGACCGGGGAGCTGTTTTTT. This sequence encodes CASSLAAGGTGELFF.

The rearrangement links TRBV6-9 to TRBJ2-5; 9 positions agree with TRBD2. Germline V gene lookup returns CDR1 MNHGY and CDR2 SVAAGI. This CDR3 spans 16 amino acids. V was pared by 4 bases and J by 0 bases, with 6 bases of the junction left unmatched. The CDR3 region is CASSSTSGSHQETQYF. The CDR3 DNA reads as TGTGCCAGCAGTTCGACTAGCGGCTCCCACCAAGAGACCCAGTACTTC.

This rearrangement joins TRBV7-9 to TRBJ2-3, with 10 nucleotides matching TRBD1. The CDR3 extends over 16 amino acids. V lost 4 bases and J lost 6; bases outside the gene matches: 10. Looked up from germline, CDR1 is SEHNR and CDR2 is FQNEAQ (reference sequence). The CDR3 protein is CASSYGDRGTFDTQYF. The CDR3 bases are TGTGCCAGCAGCTATGGGGACAGGGGTACATTCGATACGCAGTATTTT. Full variable domain (missing parts from reference TRBV7-9 and TRBJ2-3): DTGVSQNPRHKITKRGQNVTFRCDPISEHNRLYWYRQTLGQGPEFLTYFQNEAQLEKSRLLSDRFSAERPKGSFSTLEIQRTEQGDSAMYLCASSYGDRGTFDTQYFGPGTRLTVL.

The chain couples TRBV4-1 to TRBJ2-5, with TRBD1 matching 11 bases. J was trimmed by 7 bases and V by 3 bases; bases with no gene match: 10. CDR1 MGHRA and CDR2 YSYEKL come from the germline V gene. The CDR3 consists of 16 residues. CDR3 sequence (DNA): TGCGCCAGCAGCCAGGGGGACAGGGGGGGATTTCCGACCCAGTACTTC. Translated: CASSQGDRGGFPTQYF.

This clone has only a few counts. V usage is TRBV18 and J usage is TRBJ1-1; 9 nucleotides agree with TRBD1. Trimming removed 4 bases from V and 2 bases from J; junction bases left unmatched: 8. Germline CDR1 is KGHSH and CDR2 is LQKENI. The CDR3 length is 16 residues. The CDR3 sequence is CASSLAGTGTNTEAFF. The CDR3 region has the DNA TGTGCCAGCTCACTAGCCGGGACAGGGACTAACACTGAAGCTTTCTTT. The full variable domain, with the rest looked up from reference TRBV18 and TRBJ1-1, is NAGVMQNPRHLVRRRGQEARLRCSPMKGHSHVYWYRQLPEEGLKFMVYLQKENIIDESGMPKERFSAEFPKEGPSILRIQQVVRGDSAAYFCASSLAGTGTNTEAFFGQGTRLTVV.

The chain combines TRBV11-2 with TRBJ2-5, with TRBD1 matching over 12 bases. Germline V gene sequence: CDR1 SGHAT, CDR2 FQNNGV. The V segment lost 5 bases and the J segment 1 base; nucleotides outside the gene matches: 5. The CDR3 covers 16 residues. DNA of the CDR3: TGTGCCAGCAGCCGGGGGACAGGGGGCGGCCAAGAGACCCAGTACTTC. It encodes CASSRGTGGGQETQYF.

The rearrangement links TRBV13 to TRBJ1-1; unclear D gene. The CDR3 loop spans 14 amino acids. Looked up from germline, CDR1 is PRHDT and CDR2 is FYEKMQ (reference sequence). With 5 bases removed from V and 7 bases from J, the gap between germline ends came to 17 bases. The CDR3, as DNA: TGTGCCAGCAGCCCCGCCCTCGGGAACCATGAAGCTTTCTTT. Translating gives CASSPALGNHEAFF.

CDR3 DNA sequence: TGCGCCAGCAGCCAAGAGGCGATAGCTGTTCGCAATGAGCAGTTCTTC. Its translation is CASSQEAIAVRNEQFF. The chain uses TRBV4-1 and TRBJ2-1, with D unclear. Germline CDR1 MGHRA, CDR2 YSYEKL. CDR3 length equals 16 residues. V was clipped by 0 bases and J by 6 bases, with 15 bases between them.

The V gene is TRBV4-1, the J gene TRBJ1-2; TRBD1 matches 8 bases. V trimming: 0 bases; J trimming: 8 bases; junction bases outside the gene matches: 8. Germline V gene data show CDR1 as MGHRA and CDR2 as YSYEKL. This CDR3 contains 15 residues. The CDR3 here is CASSQDWGGQGGYTF. CDR3 sequence (DNA): TGCGCCAGCAGCCAAGATTGGGGAGGACAGGGCGGCTACACCTTC.

This clone showed up just a few times. The chain has TRBV2 and TRBJ1-5, with 7 bases identical to TRBD1. This CDR3 is 14 amino acids long. Germline CDR1 and CDR2: SNHLY and FYNNEI. Trimming cost V 6 bases and J 1 base; bases outside gene matches: 3. The CDR3 nucleotides are TGTGCCAGCAGCCGGACAGGCAGCAATCAGCCCCAGCATTTT. It specifies CASSRTGSNQPQHF.

The chain has TRBV5-6 and TRBJ2-5, with D perhaps TRBD1 (5 bases). The CDR3 sequence is 16 residues long. Looked up from germline, CDR1 is SGHDT and CDR2 is YYEEEE. V was shortened by 5 bases and J by 1 base, with 18 bases between the two germline ends. DNA for the CDR3: TGTGCCAGCAGTCCAGTGGGTACAGGCCTCCAAGAGACCCAGTACTTC. Amino acid sequence: CASSPVGTGLQETQYF.

The gene calls are TRBV11-2 and TRBJ1-1, with D possibly TRBD1 on 6 matching bases. Trimming removed 5 bases from V and 4 bases from J, with 11 bases in between. The germline V gene encodes CDR1 SGHAT and CDR2 FQNNGV. The CDR3 covers 13 residues. The CDR3 nucleotides are TGTGCCAGCAGCGGAGGCAGGGGCACTGAAGCTTTCTTT. Its translation is CASSGGRGTEAFF. The entire variable domain, with the rest obtained from reference TRBV11-2 and TRBJ1-1, is as follows: EAGVAQSPRYKIIEKRQSVAFWCNPISGHATLYWYQQILGQGPKLLIQFQNNGVVDDSQLPKDRFSAERLKGVDSTLKIQPAKLEDSAVYLCASSGGRGTEAFFGQGTRLTVV.